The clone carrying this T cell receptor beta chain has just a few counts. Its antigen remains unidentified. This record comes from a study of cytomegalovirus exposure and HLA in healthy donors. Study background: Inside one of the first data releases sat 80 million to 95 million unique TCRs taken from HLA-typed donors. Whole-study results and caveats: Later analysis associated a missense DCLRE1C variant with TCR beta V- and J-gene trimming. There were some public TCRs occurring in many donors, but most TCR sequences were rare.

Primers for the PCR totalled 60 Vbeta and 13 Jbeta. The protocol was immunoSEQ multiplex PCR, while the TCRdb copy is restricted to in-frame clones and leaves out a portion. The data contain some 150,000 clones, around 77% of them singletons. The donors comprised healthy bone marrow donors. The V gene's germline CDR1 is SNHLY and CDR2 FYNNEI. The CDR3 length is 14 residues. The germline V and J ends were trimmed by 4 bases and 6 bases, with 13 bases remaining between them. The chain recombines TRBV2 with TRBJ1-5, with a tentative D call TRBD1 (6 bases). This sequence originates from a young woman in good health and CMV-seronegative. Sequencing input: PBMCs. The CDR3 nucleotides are TGTGCCAGCAGTGGCAGGATGGGGGCTCAGCCCCAGCATTTT. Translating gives CASSGRMGAQPQHF.